A selection of T cell receptor beta chains follows, all from one sample in a study of blood T cell repertoires in COVID-19. The protocol was immunoSEQ multiplex PCR, while the TCRdb copy is restricted to in-frame clones and leaves out a portion. The sample includes 200,000 to 250,000 clones, around 84% of them seen just once. Input material: peripheral blood. Source of these receptors: a woman aged 55-70 years who had recovered from COVID-19. Each CDR3 is given with its conserved first and last residue.

>TRBJ1-2|TRBV5-1
CASSGQGANYGYTF
>TRBJ2-3|TRBV6-5
CASSSYRGRGSDTQYF
>TRBJ1-1|TRBV4-1
CASSQPGQGDTEAFF
>TRBJ1-2|TRBV19
CASSQNRGYGYTF
>TRBJ1-1|TRBV6-2/TRBV6-3
CASSGKARGLLKRATEAFF
>TRBJ1-2|TRBV5-1
CASSLDFGQTNYGYTF
>TRBJ1-4|TRBV27
CASSSQGRGTGHEKLFF
>TRBJ1-5|TRBV3-1/TRBV3-2
CASSRGYSNQPQHF
>TRBJ1-2|TRBV2
CASNVVWDSYGYTF
>TRBJ1-2|TRBV5-4
CASSLMMGQGPMGYTF
>TRBJ2-5|TRBV7-2
CASSFPAGGQETQYF
>TRBJ1-4|TRBV24-1
CATSGQGMSNEKLFF
>TRBJ1-2|TRBV12-3/TRBV12-4
CASSFGQGEGYTF
>TRBJ2-1|TRBV2
CASSEAMRNNEQFF
>TRBJ2-5|TRBV18
CASSPARRETQYF